The entry that follows covers one T cell receptor (beta chain) sequence. This table comes from immunoSEQ multiplex PCR, and its TCRdb copy is limited to in-frame clones, with some not included. The sample consists of fewer than 90,000 clones, under 95% of them appearing once. The source of the sample is a study of T cell changes during pregnancy in multiple sclerosis. Germline V gene data show CDR1 as MNHNS and CDR2 as SASEGT. V lost 2 bases to trimming and J lost 2 bases; unmatched junction nucleotides: 6. The CDR3 sequence is 16 residues long. This clonotype was sampled from a female donor with multiple sclerosis, enrolled in a pregnancy study. V and J are TRBV6-1 and TRBJ2-3; 8 positions match TRBD1. The sample consisted of peripheral blood, taken in the second trimester of pregnancy. The CDR3 DNA follows: TGTGCCAGCAGTGAACGACAGGGGCGATTCACAGATACGCAGTATTTT. It translates to CASSERQGRFTDTQYF.